The next 6 T cell receptor beta chains were all read from a single sample in a study of T cell changes during pregnancy in multiple sclerosis. Using immunoSEQ multiplex PCR, the repertoire was profiled, and TCRdb retains in-frame clones only, with some absent. The data show under 85,000 clones, with roughly nine tenths seen just once and 0.2% to 0.25% held by the top ten. The sequencing used CD4+ T cells from peripheral blood mononuclear cells, collected before pregnancy. These receptors all stem from a female donor with multiple sclerosis, enrolled in a pregnancy study.

The chain uses TRBV6-1 and TRBJ1-5; perhaps TRBD1 as D (6 bases). CDR1 MNHNS and CDR2 SASEGT come from the germline V gene. The V and J ends lost 6 bases and 11 bases respectively, with 20 bases between them. This CDR3 spans 14 amino acids. CDR3 loop: CASSQQLTGQTQHF. The CDR3 DNA sequence: TGTGCCAGCAGCCAACAACTAACCGGACAGACCCAGCATTTT.

The CDR3 sequence is CASSFYGGTNYGYTF. DNA for the CDR3: TGTGCCAGCAGCTTTTATGGGGGCACTAACTATGGCTACACCTTC. V is TRBV7-8 and J is TRBJ1-2, with a possible D match to TRBD1 (6 bases). The CDR3 is 15 amino acids. Deletions cut 3 bases from V and 0 bases from J, with 11 bases between. CDR1 and CDR2 (germline): SGHVS, FQNEAQ.

The chain recombines TRBV4-2 with TRBJ1-3; no reliable D call. Germline CDR1 and CDR2: LGHNA and YNFKEQ. With 4 bases removed from V and 0 bases from J, the gap between germline ends came to 10 bases. CDR3 length: 15 residues. CDR3 protein: CASSPSLVSGNTIYF. CDR3 nucleotide sequence: TGTGCCAGCAGCCCTAGCCTAGTCTCTGGAAACACCATATATTTT.

The chain joins TRBV28 to TRBJ1-5; 8 nucleotides align to TRBD1. This CDR3 spans 14 amino acids. V lost 3 bases and J lost 3; bases outside the gene matches: 1. Germline lookup yields CDR1 MDHEN and CDR2 SYDVKM. CDR3: CASSLGQVNQPQHF. In nucleotides, the CDR3 is TGTGCCAGCAGTTTGGGACAGGTCAATCAGCCCCAGCATTTT.

In DNA form, the CDR3 reads TGCGCCAGCAGCCCCGGGACTAGCTCAGATACGCAGTATTTT. It translates to CASSPGTSSDTQYF. The chain uses TRBV5-1 and TRBJ2-3; 9 nucleotides line up with TRBD2. The junction had 4 bases not matched to a gene; V was cut back by 4 bases and J by 4 bases. The CDR3 is made up of 14 amino acids. CDR1 is SGHRS, CDR2 YFSETQ, per germline.

This clone was detected only a few times. Here the CDR3 reads CASSVTGGGGNEQFF. The DNA of the CDR3 is TGTGCCAGCAGCGTTACAGGGGGCGGTGGCAATGAGCAGTTCTTC. The chain links TRBV7-9 to TRBJ2-1; 9 nucleotides agree with TRBD1. This CDR3 is built from 15 residues. Germline CDR1 and CDR2: SEHNR and FQNEAQ (reference sequence). V shed 5 bases and J 6 bases; nucleotides not matched to a gene: 8.